The present T cell receptor beta chain was sequenced within a study of OX40 agonist ivuxolimab in advanced cancers. About the research overall: Dose-escalation patients suffered from hepatocellular carcinoma, melanoma, renal cell or head and neck cancer.

Prior autoimmune disease or systemic immunosuppression barred patients. Blood draws occurred at baseline, cycle 4 day 1, and cycle 7 day 1. In the case of this clone: What it recognizes is unknown.

Profiling relied on immunoSEQ multiplex PCR, and the TCRdb table lists in-frame clones only, not all of them. The sample shows 90,000 to 100,000 clones, around 91% of them seen only once. Findings of the study overall: Within 6 weeks, CD4+ and CD8+ blood T cells expanded clonally at 0.1 to 3.0 mg/kg.

The sequencing here drew on CD4+ or CD8+ T cells sorted from blood, taken in a trial of the OX40 agonist ivuxolimab. This receptor was taken from an adult with an advanced solid tumor such as melanoma, head and neck, liver or kidney cancer.

The CDR3: CASSPRSFNEQFF. For the CDR3, the DNA is TGTGCCAGCTCACCAAGGAGCTTCAATGAGCAGTTCTTC. The genes are TRBV18 and TRBJ2-1; D unresolved. The V end was cut by 2 bases, the J end by 6 bases, with 8 bases between. The CDR3 length is 13 residues. Germline CDR1 KGHSH, CDR2 LQKENI.